This is a list of T cell receptor beta chains from one sample in a study of blood T cell repertoires in COVID-19. Only in-frame clones appear in the TCRdb table, and some are missing; sequencing was by immunoSEQ multiplex PCR. Here the sample spans around 220,000 clones, approximately 79% being singletons. Source material: peripheral blood. Receptors were obtained from a woman aged 35 to 49 with active or convalescent COVID-19. Both conserved end residues are part of each CDR3. D genes are given only for firm matches. The size of a clone is reported for some rows only, either as once, few or many, or as a class for expanded clones.

D gene: TRBD1; clone size: -; V gene: TRBV5-1; J gene: TRBJ2-3; CDR3 protein: CASSKGQGTDTQYF; CDR3 DNA: TGCGCCAGCAGCAAGGGACAGGGCACAGATACGCAGTATTTT
D gene: TRBD1; clone size: -; V gene: TRBV3-1/TRBV3-2; J gene: TRBJ2-1; CDR3 protein: CASSHGQGRGGEQFF; CDR3 DNA: TGTGCCAGCAGCCACGGACAGGGGAGAGGTGGTGAGCAGTTCTTC
D gene: TRBD1; clone size: -; V gene: TRBV7-8; J gene: TRBJ1-1; CDR3 protein: CASSLALRGLYSTEAFF; CDR3 DNA: TGTGCCAGCAGCCTCGCATTGAGGGGGCTTTATAGCACTGAAGCTTTCTTT
D gene: TRBD1; clone size: -; V gene: TRBV5-1; J gene: TRBJ1-6; CDR3 protein: CASSSSPGTGGGSPLHF; CDR3 DNA: TGCGCCAGCAGCTCGAGTCCCGGGACAGGGGGCGGTTCACCCCTCCACTTT
D gene: TRBD2; clone size: -; V gene: TRBV7-3; J gene: TRBJ2-5; CDR3 protein: CASSSRGLAGETQYF; CDR3 DNA: TGTGCCAGCAGCTCTAGGGGACTAGCGGGGGAGACCCAGTACTTC
D gene: -; clone size: -; V gene: TRBV19; J gene: TRBJ2-4; CDR3 protein: CASSIPLGNRGAAKNIQYF; CDR3 DNA: TGTGCCAGTAGTATACCCCTTGGGAACCGTGGGGCGGCCAAAAACATTCAGTACTTC
D gene: -; clone size: -; V gene: TRBV6-5; J gene: TRBJ1-2; CDR3 protein: CASSYFAGVGNYGYTF; CDR3 DNA: TGTGCCAGCAGTTACTTTGCAGGGGTGGGTAACTATGGCTACACCTTC
D gene: -; clone size: -; V gene: TRBV7-8; J gene: TRBJ1-2; CDR3 protein: CASSPPSGQRGYTF; CDR3 DNA: TGTGCCAGCAGCCCTCCGAGTGGGCAGCGGGGCTACACCTTC
D gene: TRBD1; clone size: few; V gene: TRBV30; J gene: TRBJ1-5; CDR3 protein: CAWSGGTVPFSNQPQHF; CDR3 DNA: TGTGCCTGGAGTGGTGGGACAGTTCCCTTTAGCAATCAGCCCCAGCATTTT
D gene: -; clone size: -; V gene: TRBV28; J gene: TRBJ2-7; CDR3 protein: CASSDTEQYF; CDR3 DNA: TGTGCCAGCAGCGACACCGAGCAGTACTTC
D gene: TRBD2; clone size: few; V gene: TRBV7-9; J gene: TRBJ2-1; CDR3 protein: CASSLAPRGGNEQFF; CDR3 DNA: TGTGCCAGCAGCTTAGCGCCCCGGGGGGGCAATGAGCAGTTCTTC
D gene: -; clone size: -; V gene: TRBV29-1; J gene: TRBJ2-5; CDR3 protein: CSVQETQYF; CDR3 DNA: TGCAGCGTTCAGGAGACCCAGTACTTC
D gene: -; clone size: -; V gene: TRBV3-1/TRBV3-2; J gene: TRBJ2-5; CDR3 protein: CASSQPLQETQYF; CDR3 DNA: TGTGCCAGCAGCCAACCTCTCCAAGAGACCCAGTACTTC
D gene: TRBD1; clone size: -; V gene: TRBV6-4; J gene: TRBJ1-6; CDR3 protein: CASSRQGYNSPLHF; CDR3 DNA: TGTGCCAGCAGCAGACAGGGGTATAATTCACCCCTCCACTTT
D gene: -; clone size: -; V gene: TRBV18; J gene: TRBJ1-4; CDR3 protein: CASSPRDTGGVGLFF; CDR3 DNA: TGTGCCAGCTCACCACGGGACACCGGCGGAGTGGGACTGTTTTTT
D gene: -; clone size: -; V gene: TRBV21-1; J gene: TRBJ2-7; CDR3 protein: CASSKPLAGTRSYEQYF; CDR3 DNA: TGTGCCAGCAGCAAACCTCTAGCGGGGACTCGTTCCTACGAGCAGTACTTC
D gene: -; clone size: -; V gene: TRBV30; J gene: TRBJ1-6; CDR3 protein: CAWSVSSPLHF; CDR3 DNA: TGTGCCTGGAGTGTTAGTTCACCCCTCCACTTT
D gene: -; clone size: -; V gene: TRBV11-2; J gene: TRBJ1-1; CDR3 protein: CASTLWGGTEAFF; CDR3 DNA: TGTGCCAGCACCTTGTGGGGGGGCACTGAAGCTTTCTTT
D gene: -; clone size: once; V gene: TRBV18; J gene: TRBJ2-7; CDR3 protein: CASSPRAGPYEQYF; CDR3 DNA: TGTGCCAGCTCACCGAGGGCAGGTCCCTACGAGCAGTACTTC
D gene: -; clone size: -; V gene: TRBV7-7; J gene: TRBJ2-5; CDR3 protein: CASSLSQGPGEETQYF; CDR3 DNA: TGTGCCAGCAGCTTATCACAGGGGCCGGGAGAAGAGACCCAGTACTTC
D gene: TRBD1; clone size: -; V gene: TRBV6-4; J gene: TRBJ1-2; CDR3 protein: CASSDVQGAGYTF; CDR3 DNA: TGTGCCAGCAGTGATGTCCAGGGGGCGGGCTACACCTTC
D gene: TRBD1; clone size: -; V gene: TRBV19; J gene: TRBJ2-2; CDR3 protein: CASSPGGLGTGELFF; CDR3 DNA: TGTGCCAGTAGTCCAGGGGGCTTGGGCACCGGGGAGCTGTTTTTT
D gene: -; clone size: -; V gene: TRBV6-1; J gene: TRBJ2-1; CDR3 protein: CASSESRYNEQFF; CDR3 DNA: TGTGCCAGCAGTGAATCCAGGTACAATGAGCAGTTCTTC
D gene: -; clone size: -; V gene: TRBV19; J gene: TRBJ2-4; CDR3 protein: CASSRRDRIQYF; CDR3 DNA: TGTGCCAGTAGTAGGCGGGACAGAATTCAGTACTTC
D gene: TRBD2; clone size: -; V gene: TRBV4-1; J gene: TRBJ2-2; CDR3 protein: CASSQAAGANTGELFF; CDR3 DNA: TGCGCCAGCAGCCAAGCAGCGGGGGCGAACACCGGGGAGCTGTTTTTT
D gene: -; clone size: -; V gene: TRBV5-1; J gene: TRBJ2-7; CDR3 protein: CASSLGRDEQYF; CDR3 DNA: TGCGCCAGCAGCTTGGGCCGGGACGAGCAGTACTTC
D gene: -; clone size: -; V gene: TRBV24-1; J gene: TRBJ1-1; CDR3 protein: CATSDTGYTEAFF; CDR3 DNA: TGTGCCACCAGTGATACAGGATACACTGAAGCTTTCTTT
D gene: TRBD1; clone size: -; V gene: TRBV27; J gene: TRBJ1-5; CDR3 protein: CASSLLWGGQGHQPQHF; CDR3 DNA: TGTGCCAGCAGTTTGTTGTGGGGGGGACAGGGACATCAGCCCCAGCATTTT
D gene: TRBD1; clone size: -; V gene: TRBV2; J gene: TRBJ1-6; CDR3 protein: CASSGGAGTGNSPLHF; CDR3 DNA: TGTGCCAGCAGCGGAGGGGCCGGGACAGGGAATTCACCCCTCCACTTT
D gene: -; clone size: -; V gene: TRBV6-7; J gene: TRBJ2-2; CDR3 protein: CASSKPRVLDTGELFF; CDR3 DNA: TGTGCCAGCAGTAAACCCAGGGTGTTGGACACCGGGGAGCTGTTTTTT
D gene: TRBD1; clone size: -; V gene: TRBV5-1; J gene: TRBJ1-5; CDR3 protein: CASSSTGDLYQPQHF; CDR3 DNA: TGCGCCAGCAGCTCTACAGGGGACCTTTATCAGCCCCAGCATTTT
D gene: -; clone size: -; V gene: TRBV7-2; J gene: TRBJ1-3; CDR3 protein: CASSLVSGGNTIYF; CDR3 DNA: TGTGCCAGCAGCTTAGTGTCCGGGGGAAACACCATATATTTT
D gene: TRBD1; clone size: -; V gene: TRBV7-3; J gene: TRBJ1-2; CDR3 protein: CASSGQGGYGYTF; CDR3 DNA: TGTGCCAGCAGCGGACAGGGGGGCTATGGCTACACCTTC
D gene: TRBD1; clone size: few; V gene: TRBV2; J gene: TRBJ1-1; CDR3 protein: CASSKQGMNTEAFF; CDR3 DNA: TGTGCCAGCAGTAAACAGGGGATGAACACTGAAGCTTTCTTT
D gene: -; clone size: medium-sized; V gene: TRBV19; J gene: TRBJ1-5; CDR3 protein: CASSTYIGSNQPQHF; CDR3 DNA: TGTGCCAGTAGTACCTACATCGGGAGCAATCAGCCCCAGCATTTT
D gene: TRBD1; clone size: -; V gene: TRBV9; J gene: TRBJ2-7; CDR3 protein: CASSPSGTGPYEQYF; CDR3 DNA: TGTGCCAGCAGCCCTTCCGGGACAGGGCCCTACGAGCAGTACTTC
D gene: -; clone size: -; V gene: TRBV11-2; J gene: TRBJ2-5; CDR3 protein: CATTPGSEETQYF; CDR3 DNA: TGTGCCACCACTCCGGGGAGCGAGGAGACCCAGTACTTC
D gene: TRBD1; clone size: -; V gene: TRBV30; J gene: TRBJ2-7; CDR3 protein: CAWSADRALGEQYF; CDR3 DNA: TGTGCCTGGAGTGCCGACAGGGCCCTTGGCGAGCAGTACTTC
D gene: -; clone size: -; V gene: TRBV10-1; J gene: TRBJ2-5; CDR3 protein: CASSPQGGETQYF; CDR3 DNA: TGCGCCAGCAGTCCGCAGGGTGGGGAGACCCAGTACTTC
D gene: -; clone size: -; V gene: TRBV14; J gene: TRBJ1-5; CDR3 protein: CASSRGNQPQHF; CDR3 DNA: TGTGCCAGCAGCAGAGGCAATCAGCCCCAGCATTTT
D gene: -; clone size: -; V gene: TRBV30; J gene: TRBJ1-2; CDR3 protein: CAWSEGVTNYGYTF; CDR3 DNA: TGTGCCTGGAGTGAAGGGGTAACTAACTATGGCTACACCTTC
D gene: TRBD1; clone size: -; V gene: TRBV11-2; J gene: TRBJ1-2; CDR3 protein: CASSLAEFWGQNYGYTF; CDR3 DNA: TGTGCCAGCAGCTTAGCGGAATTCTGGGGACAGAACTATGGCTACACCTTC
D gene: TRBD1; clone size: few; V gene: TRBV5-8; J gene: TRBJ1-2; CDR3 protein: CASSLAIDRVDYGYTF; CDR3 DNA: TGTGCCAGCAGCTTGGCCATAGACAGGGTGGACTATGGCTACACCTTC
D gene: TRBD1; clone size: -; V gene: TRBV29-1; J gene: TRBJ1-5; CDR3 protein: CSVEESPSGGASNQPQHF; CDR3 DNA: TGCAGCGTTGAAGAGAGCCCCTCAGGGGGCGCGAGCAATCAGCCCCAGCATTTT
D gene: -; clone size: -; V gene: TRBV11-3; J gene: TRBJ1-3; CDR3 protein: CARPLRVTSGNTIYF; CDR3 DNA: TGTGCCAGGCCGCTCAGGGTTACCTCTGGAAACACCATATATTTT
D gene: -; clone size: -; V gene: TRBV4-1; J gene: TRBJ1-3; CDR3 protein: CASSQPSSSSGNTIYF; CDR3 DNA: TGCGCCAGCAGCCAACCGTCGTCTAGCTCTGGAAACACCATATATTTT
D gene: TRBD1; clone size: -; V gene: TRBV28; J gene: TRBJ2-5; CDR3 protein: CASRWTGGDQETQYF; CDR3 DNA: TGTGCCAGCAGATGGACAGGGGGGGACCAAGAGACCCAGTACTTC
D gene: TRBD1; clone size: -; V gene: TRBV6-2/TRBV6-3; J gene: TRBJ1-2; CDR3 protein: CASSYSTGDGYTF; CDR3 DNA: TGTGCCAGCAGTTACTCGACAGGGGATGGCTACACCTTC
D gene: -; clone size: -; V gene: TRBV6-5; J gene: TRBJ1-2; CDR3 protein: CASSLGRTGYTF; CDR3 DNA: TGTGCCAGCAGCCTCGGGAGGACCGGCTACACCTTC
D gene: TRBD2; clone size: -; V gene: TRBV30; J gene: TRBJ2-5; CDR3 protein: CAWKTSGVYQETQYF; CDR3 DNA: TGTGCCTGGAAAACTAGCGGGGTGTACCAAGAGACCCAGTACTTC
D gene: TRBD2; clone size: -; V gene: TRBV5-1; J gene: TRBJ2-3; CDR3 protein: CASSSGLAGSSTDTQYF; CDR3 DNA: TGCGCCAGCAGCTCCGGACTAGCGGGTTCTAGCACAGATACGCAGTATTTT
D gene: -; clone size: -; V gene: TRBV3-1/TRBV3-2; J gene: TRBJ2-7; CDR3 protein: CASSPGPSEQYF; CDR3 DNA: TGTGCCAGCAGCCCCGGTCCTAGCGAGCAGTACTTC
D gene: TRBD1; clone size: -; V gene: TRBV5-4; J gene: TRBJ2-2; CDR3 protein: CAIKTGANTGELFF; CDR3 DNA: TGTGCCATCAAAACAGGGGCTAACACCGGGGAGCTGTTTTTT
D gene: -; clone size: -; V gene: TRBV5-4; J gene: TRBJ1-2; CDR3 protein: CASSLGVGLTF; CDR3 DNA: TGTGCCAGCAGCTTGGGAGTGGGGCTCACCTTC
D gene: TRBD2; clone size: -; V gene: TRBV7-3; J gene: TRBJ2-5; CDR3 protein: CASSAPGLEETQYF; CDR3 DNA: TGTGCCAGCAGCGCCCCGGGACTAGAAGAGACCCAGTACTTC
D gene: -; clone size: -; V gene: TRBV20-1; J gene: TRBJ1-2; CDR3 protein: CSASQGILSSYTF; CDR3 DNA: TGCAGTGCTAGTCAGGGGATCCTATCCAGCTACACCTTC
D gene: TRBD1; clone size: -; V gene: TRBV7-3; J gene: TRBJ2-1; CDR3 protein: CASSSNGDRRNEQFF; CDR3 DNA: TGTGCCAGCAGCTCCAACGGGGACAGGCGGAATGAGCAGTTCTTC